Sequencing of this T cell receptor (beta chain) was carried out in a study of shared clonotypes between healthy human individuals. Clones were sequenced by immunoSEQ multiplex PCR, and TCRdb holds only the in-frame ones, with some missing. The table has about 2.1 million clones, around 93% seen once; the top ten hold roughly 1.7%. CD45RO-negative, CCR7-selected cells formed the naive CD8 fraction, which excluded terminally differentiated effector memory CD45RA+ cells. V dropped 1 base and J dropped 0 bases, with 21 bases sitting between them. Germline CDR1 is LNHNV and CDR2 is YYDKDF (reference sequence). There are 20 residues in the CDR3.

This chain connects TRBV15 to TRBJ1-4, with D perhaps TRBD1 (6 bases). The sequencing input was naive CD8+ T cells from PBMCs. The sequence came from a man in his late teens or twenties in good health. Some clones in this sample may be carry-over from other donors' samples. CDR3 nucleotides: TGTGCCACCAGCAGAGGATTGGACAGCTCGGACTCTGCAACTAATGAAAAACTGTTTTTT. Translating gives CATSRGLDSSDSATNEKLFF.